A single sample is the source of the 20 T cell receptor beta chains below, sequenced in a study of liver allograft versus peripheral blood T cells. Looking at the study overall: Liver transplant recipients had T cell receptor repertoires compared between transplanted liver and peripheral blood.

TCRdb re-analysed the reads in MiXCR, keeping a single row per CDR3 protein. In the table there are more than 3,000 distinct CDR3 sequences, more than 14% of which are singletons. The receptors come from a human patient who had a liver transplant. Some of the T cells might come from the graft donor.

This clonotype was seen only once. The chain links TRBV5-1 to TRBJ1-1, with TRBD1 as a possible D gene (5 bases). Germline assignment: CDR1 SGHRS and CDR2 YFSETQ. V lost 4 bases, J lost 1 base, and 11 bases lay in between. The CDR3 has 14 amino acids. CDR3 in amino acids: CASSEGLQNTEAFF. CDR3 nucleotides: TGCGCCAGCAGCGAGGGGCTCCAGAACACTGAAGCTTTCTTT.

This clonotype is termed medium-sized. The chain joins TRBV6-1 to TRBJ2-7; the D gene is possibly TRBD1 (5 bases). Germline V lookup: CDR1 MNHNS, CDR2 SASEGT. The CDR3 is 12 amino acids. V was pared by 8 bases and J by 4 bases, with 12 bases between. The CDR3 DNA is TGTGCCAGCCCGGCGGACACTTACGAGCAGTACTTC. Its translation is CASPADTYEQYF.

By sample fraction, this clonotype is medium-sized. The chain couples TRBV6-6 to TRBJ1-4; 7 bases align to TRBD1. Germline loops: CDR1 MNHNY, CDR2 SVGAGI (reference sequence). V dropped 3 bases and J dropped 10; count of bases not matched to a gene: 8. CDR3 length: 14 residues. The CDR3 nucleotides read TGTGCCAGCAGTTATTCTACAGGGGAGGGAAAACTGTTTTTT. Protein: CASSYSTGEGKLFF.

V gene TRBV19 combines with J gene TRBJ2-7, with D hard to call. The V gene lost 6 bases and the J gene lost 5 bases, with 14 bases spanning the gap. This CDR3 has 13 residues. CDR1 and CDR2 from the germline V gene are LNHDA and SQIVND (reference sequence). The CDR3 sequence is CASRSTRYDEQYF. Written as DNA, the CDR3 is TGTGCCAGTAGATCCACCAGATACGACGAGCAGTACTTC.

This clonotype ranks as large (0.1 to 1%). V gene TRBV10-3 combines with J gene TRBJ1-2; D is possibly TRBD1 (5 bases). Germline V lookup: CDR1 ENHRY, CDR2 SYGVKD. There are 15 residues in the CDR3. V was trimmed by 3 bases and J by 0 bases, leaving 11 bases between them. The CDR3 DNA is TGTGCCATCAGTGATCTTAGGGACCCTAACTATGGCTACACCTTC. Encoded protein: CAISDLRDPNYGYTF.

This clonotype has more than one count but fewer than ten. The chain uses TRBV10-3 and TRBJ2-3; no clear D. CDR3 length: 12 residues. V was pared by 7 bases and J by 4 bases, with 9 bases between. Germline loops: CDR1 ENHRY, CDR2 SYGVKD. CDR3 protein: CAIKALADTQYF. In DNA, the CDR3 is TGTGCCATCAAAGCCCTAGCAGATACGCAGTATTTT.

A remark on this clonotype: Possible read error: a much larger clone is one base away. The V and J genes are TRBV18 and TRBJ1-1, with D possibly TRBD1 on 5 matching bases. The CDR3 loop spans 15 amino acids. Per the germline V gene, CDR1 is KGHSH and CDR2 is LQKENI. For the CDR3, the DNA is TGTGCCAGGTCACCAGGGACGGGTATGAACACTGAAGCTTTCTTT. Protein sequence: CARSPGTGMNTEAFF.

By its share, this clonotype is medium-sized (0.01 to 0.1%). This chain connects TRBV28 to TRBJ2-7, with TRBD2 identical over 9 bases. The J segment lost 2 bases and the V segment lost 6 bases, leaving 11 bases of the junction unmatched. This CDR3 contains 16 residues. Germline lookup yields CDR1 MDHEN and CDR2 SYDVKM. The CDR3 nucleotides are TGTGCCAGCAGACCCCCCGGACTAGCGCTACCCTACGAGCAGTACTTC. Its protein is CASRPPGLALPYEQYF.

The genes are TRBV7-9 and TRBJ2-5; a possible D gene is TRBD2 (5 bases). The CDR3 extends over 19 amino acids. V was cut by 1 base and J by 5 bases, with 26 bases left in between. The germline CDR1 and CDR2 sequences are SEHNR and FQNEAQ (reference sequence). For the CDR3, the DNA is TGTGCCAGCAGCTTAGACTGGTGGCCTAGCCCCGATTATGGGGAGACCCAGTACTTC. Protein sequence: CASSLDWWPSPDYGETQYF.

This clonotype is labeled as medium-sized. The J gene is TRBJ2-7, the V gene TRBV28, with TRBD1 matching over 9 bases. From germline, CDR1 is MDHEN and CDR2 SYDVKM. J was trimmed by 2 bases and V by 10 bases; bases with no gene match: 6. The CDR3 length is 13 residues. The CDR3 spells CATATGGTYEQYF. CDR3 in DNA: TGTGCCACCGCGACAGGGGGGACCTACGAGCAGTACTTC. The entire variable domain, with the rest obtained from reference TRBV28 and TRBJ2-7, is as follows: DVKVTQSSRYLVKRTGEKVFLECVQDMDHENMFWYRQDPGLGLRLIYFSYDVKMKEKGDIPEGYSVSREKKERFSLILESASTNQTSMYLCATATGGTYEQYFGPGTRLTVT.

This chain uses TRBV20-1 with TRBJ1-1, with a tentative D call TRBD1 (5 bases). Trimming pared 5 bases from V and 6 bases from J, leaving 16 bases between. The CDR3 extends over 13 amino acids. CDR1 is DFQATT and CDR2 is SNEGSKA in the germline V gene (reference sequence). The CDR3 region has the DNA TGCAGTGCTCCTCCATCCGGGACGCCTGAAGCTTTCTTT. Amino acid sequence: CSAPPSGTPEAFF.

Judged by abundance, this clonotype is medium-sized. The gene calls are TRBV10-3 and TRBJ1-2, with a tentative D call TRBD1 (6 bases). V shed 11 bases and J shed 4 bases, with 23 bases lying between them. The CDR3 has 15 amino acids. Germline assignment: CDR1 ENHRY and CDR2 SYGVKD. The CDR3: CAAQGAGGTFYGYTF. CDR3 nucleotide sequence: TGTGCCGCGCAGGGCGCCGGGGGGACATTCTATGGCTACACCTTC.

The gene calls are TRBV30 and TRBJ2-7; a weak D match, TRBD1 (6 bases). This CDR3 contains 13 residues. Trimming removed 1 base at V and 5 bases at J, with 12 bases between. CDR1 and CDR2 from the germline V gene are GTSNPN and SVGIG (reference sequence). The CDR3 bases are TGTGCCTGGAGTGCGACAGGTCTCAACGAGCAGTACTTC. It yields the protein CAWSATGLNEQYF. Based on the CDR3 plus reference TRBV30 and TRBJ2-7, the full variable domain is SQTIHQWPATLVQPVGSPLSLECTVEGTSNPNLYWYRQAAGRGLQLLFYSVGIGQISSEVPQNLSASRPQDRQFILSSKKLLLSDSGFYLCAWSATGLNEQYFGPGTRLTVT.

This clonotype is labeled medium-sized. The chain recombines TRBV6-1 with TRBJ1-6; D is ambiguous. Trimming pared 8 bases from V and 8 bases from J, leaving 13 bases between. Per germline, CDR1 MNHNS and CDR2 SASEGT. CDR3 length: 13 residues. In nucleotides, the CDR3 is TGTGCCAGCGTAGACCTCCAGTATTCACCCCTCCACTTT. This translates into CASVDLQYSPLHF.

This clonotype is large within its sample. The rearrangement joins TRBV15 to TRBJ1-5, with D unresolved. Looked up from germline, CDR1 is LNHNV and CDR2 is YYDKDF (reference sequence). Trimming shortened V by 6 bases and J by 0 bases, and 9 bases separated the two germline ends. The CDR3 spans 14 residues. The CDR3 DNA reads as TGTGCCACCAGTCCGGGGTATAGCAATCAGCCCCAGCATTTT. As protein: CATSPGYSNQPQHF.

This clonotype is medium-sized in the sample. The rearrangement uses TRBV19 and TRBJ1-1; D is undetermined. V was trimmed by 5 bases and J by 4 bases, leaving 20 bases between them. Germline CDR1 and CDR2: LNHDA and SQIVND (reference sequence). CDR3 length equals 16 residues. CDR3 in DNA: TGTGCCAGTAGTCCCGGTGCGGCCCCGGGGAGCACTGAAGCTTTCTTT. Translated: CASSPGAAPGSTEAFF.

This clonotype is categorized as medium-sized. V usage is TRBV6-1 and J usage is TRBJ1-5; D not certain. Germline CDR1 reads MNHNS; CDR2 reads SASEGT. The ends were cut back, 5 bases at V and 5 bases at J, with 7 bases in the middle. The CDR3 is made up of 12 amino acids. CDR3 nucleotides: TGTGCCAGCAGTAAAGAGGATCAGCCCCAGCATTTT. This gives the protein CASSKEDQPQHF.

The V call is TRBV11-3, the J call TRBJ2-2, with a weak D call TRBD1 (5 bases). The V end lost 4 bases, the J end lost 4 bases, and 13 bases lay between the germline ends. The CDR3 covers 15 residues. CDR1 SGHNT and CDR2 YENEEA come from the germline V gene. The CDR3 nucleotides read TGTGCCAGCAGCTCAATACTTCAGGGCACCGGGGAGCTGTTTTTT. Its protein product is CASSSILQGTGELFF.

The J gene is TRBJ1-5, the V gene TRBV20-1, with TRBD1 identical over 7 bases. The trim removed 0 bases at V and 6 bases at J, leaving 5 bases unmatched. The germline gives CDR1 DFQATT, CDR2 SNEGSKA (reference sequence). The CDR3 length is 14 residues. DNA of the CDR3: TGCAGTGCTAGAGATGCGACAGGGCTTCAGCCCCAGCATTTT. Residues: CSARDATGLQPQHF.

This clonotype was counted between two and nine times. The V call is TRBV5-6, the J call TRBJ2-3; 11 positions agree with TRBD1. V shed 4 bases, J shed 3 bases, and the junction held 10 bases outside the gene matches. The CDR3 has 17 residues. Germline lookup yields CDR1 SGHDT and CDR2 YYEEEE. CDR3 residues: CASSMGARDRGTDTQYF. The CDR3 DNA reads as TGTGCCAGCAGCATGGGGGCCCGGGACAGGGGGACAGATACGCAGTATTTT.